This T cell receptor (beta chain) emerged from a study of T cell responses to AZD1222 COVID-19 vaccine. Assay: immunoSEQ multiplex PCR; the TCRdb copy retains only in-frame clones and omits some. The table has 120,000 or so clones, around 89% seen once; the top ten hold 11%. CDR3 size: 12 residues. Trimming shortened V by 8 bases and J by 6 bases, and 10 bases separated the two germline ends. This receptor was obtained from an adult in good health. The chain has TRBV12-3 or TRBV12-4 and TRBJ1-4, with D maybe TRBD1 (5 bases). The specimen comprised peripheral blood, sampled on day 0 of MenACWY control vaccination. In nucleotides, the CDR3 is TGTGCCAGCGCGGGGGAGGATGAAAAACTGTTTTTT. Translated, it gives CASAGEDEKLFF.